A single sample is the source of the 10 T cell receptor beta chains below, sequenced in a study of T-cell memory formation after mild COVID-19. Each CDR3 protein gets one entry after TCRdb re-called the 5' RACE reads with MiXCR. The top ten hold roughly an eighth of the sample, which has approximately 450,000 distinct CDR3 sequences, 18% seen once. The sequenced material came from PBMCs or a T cell subset sorted from them (not recorded which). Source of these receptors: an adult woman who had mild COVID-19 (a few samples of this study predate the infection). Cell type and time point are not known.

The genes are TRBV20-1 and TRBJ1-4; 8 bases are a match to TRBD1. Trimming at V came to 6 bases and at J to 1 base, leaving 4 bases not matched to a gene. This CDR3 comprises 14 residues. Germline assignment: CDR1 DFQATT and CDR2 SNEGSKA (reference sequence). CDR3 region: CSAGTGGTNEKLFF. DNA of the CDR3: TGCAGTGCCGGAACAGGGGGAACTAATGAAAAACTGTTTTTT.

The J gene is TRBJ1-1, the V gene TRBV12-3 or TRBV12-4; maybe TRBD1 (5 bases). The CDR3 is made up of 17 amino acids. Trimming left V 6 bases short and J 1 base short, with 21 bases between. The CDR3 protein is CASRGPATLRSNTEAFF. The CDR3 DNA reads TGTGCCAGCAGGGGGCCTGCGACCCTCCGATCGAACACTGAAGCTTTCTTT.

V is TRBV20-1 and J is TRBJ1-2; 7 nucleotides line up with TRBD1. Germline CDR1 reads DFQATT; CDR2 reads SNEGSKA (reference sequence). V shed 5 bases, J shed 5 bases, and the junction held 14 bases outside the gene matches. This CDR3 is built from 15 residues. The CDR3 DNA sequence: TGCAGTGCTGAGCCCCTACAGGGGACTCTTTATGGCTACACCTTC. It specifies CSAEPLQGTLYGYTF.

This chain uses TRBV9 with TRBJ1-1; tentative D call: TRBD1 (6 bases). Trimming shortened V by 4 bases and J by 1 base, and 14 bases separated the two germline ends. Germline CDR1 and CDR2: SGDLS and YYNGEE. CDR3 length: 15 amino acids. Written as DNA, the CDR3 is TGTGCCAGCAGCCATATGGACAGACCGAACACTGAAGCTTTCTTT. It encodes CASSHMDRPNTEAFF.

The chain links TRBV7-8 to TRBJ2-5; weak D call: TRBD2 (7 bases). Germline V gene lookup returns CDR1 SGHVS and CDR2 FQNEAQ. V gave up 3 bases and J gave up 4 bases, with 9 bases separating them. The CDR3 runs to 13 residues. The CDR3 here is CASSFGGAETQYF. The CDR3 DNA reads TGTGCCAGCAGCTTTGGGGGGGCAGAGACCCAGTACTTC.

J is TRBJ1-2 and V is TRBV6-1, with D perhaps matching TRBD1 (5 bases). The CDR3 runs to 14 residues. Trimming shortened V by 8 bases and J by 3 bases, and 16 bases separated the two germline ends. Germline loops: CDR1 MNHNS, CDR2 SASEGT. The DNA for the CDR3 is TGTGCCAGCCGCCAGGATGGGGCTGACTATGGCTACACCTTC. It specifies CASRQDGADYGYTF.

This clonotype was detected a few times. The V gene is TRBV5-1, the J gene TRBJ2-1; the D is unclear. The CDR3 contains 14 residues. Trimming removed 4 bases at V and 1 base at J, with 9 bases between. Per the germline V gene, CDR1 is SGHRS and CDR2 is YFSETQ. CDR3 coding DNA: TGCGCCAGCAGCCCCGAACCTTCCTACAATGAGCAGTTCTTC. Its protein is CASSPEPSYNEQFF.

This clonotype was counted a few times. The genes are TRBV5-1 and TRBJ2-6, with D hard to call. The CDR3 totals 17 residues. Germline V lookup: CDR1 SGHRS, CDR2 YFSETQ. V was shortened by 1 base and J by 0 bases, with 11 bases between the two germline ends. In DNA, the CDR3 is TGCGCCAGCAGCTTGCTGATATTTGGCTCTGGGGCCAACGTCCTGACTTTC. This sequence encodes CASSLLIFGSGANVLTF.

The V call is TRBV29-1, the J call TRBJ2-3; 7 bases align to TRBD2. Germline V CDR1 and CDR2: SQVTM, ANQGSEA. J gave up 0 bases and V 7 bases, and 7 bases lay outside the gene matches. The CDR3 loop spans 14 amino acids. CDR3 loop: CSGQREGSTDTQYF. CDR3 sequence (DNA): TGCAGCGGCCAGCGGGAAGGGAGCACAGATACGCAGTATTTT.

V usage is TRBV15 and J usage is TRBJ2-1; TRBD2 is a possible D gene (6 bases). Germline CDR1 and CDR2: LNHNV and YYDKDF (reference sequence). Trimming pared 1 base from V and 8 bases from J, leaving 12 bases between. The CDR3 contains 14 residues. The CDR3 reads CATSRARGGDEQFF. CDR3 sequence (DNA): TGTGCCACCAGCAGAGCACGCGGAGGGGATGAGCAGTTCTTC.